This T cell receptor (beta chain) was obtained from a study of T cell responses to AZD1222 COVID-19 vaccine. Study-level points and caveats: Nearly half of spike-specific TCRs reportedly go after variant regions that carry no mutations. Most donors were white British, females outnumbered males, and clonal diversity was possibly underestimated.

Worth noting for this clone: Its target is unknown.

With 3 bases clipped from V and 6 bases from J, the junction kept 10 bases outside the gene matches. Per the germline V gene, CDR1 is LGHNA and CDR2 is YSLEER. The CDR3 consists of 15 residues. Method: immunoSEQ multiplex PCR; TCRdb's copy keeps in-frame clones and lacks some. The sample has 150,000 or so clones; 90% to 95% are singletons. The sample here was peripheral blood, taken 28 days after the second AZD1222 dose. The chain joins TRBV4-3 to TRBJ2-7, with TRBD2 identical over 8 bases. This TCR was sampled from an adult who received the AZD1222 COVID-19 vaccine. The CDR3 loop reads CASSQEPGLESEQYF. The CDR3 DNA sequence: TGCGCCAGCAGCCAGGAACCGGGACTAGAGAGCGAGCAGTACTTC.